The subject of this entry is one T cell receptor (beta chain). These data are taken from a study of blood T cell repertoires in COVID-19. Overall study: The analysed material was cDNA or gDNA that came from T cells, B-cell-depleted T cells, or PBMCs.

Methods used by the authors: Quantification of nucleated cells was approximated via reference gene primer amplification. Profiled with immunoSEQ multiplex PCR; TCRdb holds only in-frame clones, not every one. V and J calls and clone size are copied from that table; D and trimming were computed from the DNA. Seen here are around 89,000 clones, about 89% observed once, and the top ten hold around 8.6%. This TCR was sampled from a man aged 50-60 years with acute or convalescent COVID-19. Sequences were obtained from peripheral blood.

In DNA form, the CDR3 reads TGTGCCATCAGTGAGACGAGACAATTCTCTGGAAACACCATATATTTT. It encodes CAISETRQFSGNTIYF. The genes are TRBV10-3 and TRBJ1-3, with D unresolved. Deletions cut 2 bases from V and 0 bases from J, with 11 bases between. Germline CDR1 and CDR2: ENHRY and SYGVKD. The CDR3 consists of 16 residues.